This entry concerns a single T cell receptor (beta chain). The CDR3 totals 17 residues. Germline assignment: CDR1 SGHDT and CDR2 YYEEEE. J lost 0 bases, V lost 3 bases, and 9 bases had no gene match. In the authors' workflow: Amplifying reference gene primers gave estimates of nucleated cell counts. Here immunoSEQ multiplex PCR was the method, and the copy in TCRdb shows in-frame clones only, minus some. That table gives V, J and clone size, and the DNA gave D and trimming. The sample has more than 200,000 clones; roughly 80% are singletons. These data are taken from a study of blood T cell repertoires in COVID-19. In the study overall: Some COVID-19 samples were acute and others convalescent; all came from the United States, Italy and Spain. Sample material is recorded as cDNA or gDNA derived from T cells, B-cell-depleted T cells, or PBMCs.

The TCR sequence derives from a woman older than 75 with acute or convalescent COVID-19. The specimen sequenced was peripheral blood. The chain couples TRBV5-6 to TRBJ2-1; TRBD1 matches at 7 bases. CDR3 DNA: TGTGCCAGCAGCTCGACAGGGATGAAGAGCTCCTACAATGAGCAGTTCTTC. Translated, it gives CASSSTGMKSSYNEQFF.